The sample holds many counts of the clone carrying this T cell receptor beta chain. A marrow graft followed busulfan-fludarabine conditioning, with cyclophosphamide on days +3 and +4. The table came from immunoSEQ multiplex PCR; TCRdb's copy has only in-frame clones and leaves some out. The sample was found to contain 7,000 to 9,500 clones, and every one recurs. The data are from a study of T cells after posttransplantation cyclophosphamide. The material was PBMCs, obtained roughly 350 days after allogeneic stem cell transplant with posttransplant cyclophosphamide. The receptor was isolated from a male patient in his fifties who received an allogeneic stem cell transplant from a related donor and was CMV-positive. The graft donor may account for some of the T cells.

The CDR3 nucleotides read TGTGCCAGCAGTGAGGGAGGGACAGGCCTCTGGGAGCAGTACTTC. Its translation is CASSEGGTGLWEQYF. The chain uses TRBV2 and TRBJ2-7, with a weak D call TRBD1 (8 bases). This CDR3 has 15 amino acids. Trimming took off 3 bases at V and 7 bases at J, with 19 bases between the two ends. CDR1 and CDR2 from the germline V gene are SNHLY and FYNNEI.